This TCR beta chain came from a study of cytomegalovirus exposure and HLA in healthy donors. The PCR made use of 60 Vbeta and 13 Jbeta primers. TCRdb keeps only in-frame clones here, not all; method: immunoSEQ multiplex PCR. Of under 120,000 clones in the sample, roughly 70% were seen once. The CDR3 is 16 amino acids. The V gene lost 2 bases and the J gene lost 6 bases, with 17 bases spanning the gap. From germline, CDR1 is LGHNA and CDR2 YNFKEQ. Sequencing was carried out using PBMCs. This TCR came from a man aged 35-49 years in good health and CMV-seropositive. The chain uses TRBV4-2 and TRBJ2-1; the D is unclear. The CDR3 DNA sequence: TGTGCCAGCAGCCAAACTGCCATCTCGAGAAGCAATGAGCAGTTCTTC. Translating it yields CASSQTAISRSNEQFF.